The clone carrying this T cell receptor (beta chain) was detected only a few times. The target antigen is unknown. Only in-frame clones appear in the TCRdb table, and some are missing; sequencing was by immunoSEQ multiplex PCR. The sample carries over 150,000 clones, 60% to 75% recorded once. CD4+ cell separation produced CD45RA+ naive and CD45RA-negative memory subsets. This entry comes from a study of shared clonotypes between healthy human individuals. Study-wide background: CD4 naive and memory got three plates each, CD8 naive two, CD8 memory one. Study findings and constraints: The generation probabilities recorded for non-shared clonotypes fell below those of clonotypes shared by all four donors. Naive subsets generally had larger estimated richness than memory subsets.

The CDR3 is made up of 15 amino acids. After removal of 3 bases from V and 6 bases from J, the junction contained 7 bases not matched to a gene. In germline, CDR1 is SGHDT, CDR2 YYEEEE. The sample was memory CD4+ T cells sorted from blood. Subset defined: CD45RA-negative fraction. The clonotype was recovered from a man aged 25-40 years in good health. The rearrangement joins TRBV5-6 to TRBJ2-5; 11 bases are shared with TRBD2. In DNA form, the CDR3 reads TGTGCCAGCAGCTCGATAGCGGGAGGGCGACAGACCCAGTACTTC. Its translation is CASSSIAGGRQTQYF.